Sequencing of this T cell receptor beta chain was carried out in a study of blood T cell repertoires in COVID-19. About the research overall: Spain, Italy and the United States supplied samples that represented acute and convalescent COVID-19. The cDNA or gDNA used as material had been derived from T cells, B-cell-depleted T cells, or PBMCs.

The germline V gene encodes CDR1 SGDLS and CDR2 YYNGEE. V lost 5 bases and J 1 base, leaving 6 bases between the germline ends. The CDR3 spans 13 residues. Authors' processing steps: Cell counts per sample came from amplifying reference gene primers. The table came from immunoSEQ multiplex PCR; TCRdb's copy has only in-frame clones and leaves some out. The DNA gave D and trimming, while V, J and clone size come from that table. The sample carries about 130,000 clones, more than 85% recorded once. This sequence originates from a man aged 55 to 70 with COVID-19, enrolled during active disease. The V gene is TRBV9, the J gene TRBJ2-2; possibly TRBD1 for D (5 bases). The sequenced sample was peripheral blood. In DNA form, the CDR3 reads TGTGCCAGCAGAGGACAGAACACCGGGGAGCTGTTTTTT. Translating it yields CASRGQNTGELFF.